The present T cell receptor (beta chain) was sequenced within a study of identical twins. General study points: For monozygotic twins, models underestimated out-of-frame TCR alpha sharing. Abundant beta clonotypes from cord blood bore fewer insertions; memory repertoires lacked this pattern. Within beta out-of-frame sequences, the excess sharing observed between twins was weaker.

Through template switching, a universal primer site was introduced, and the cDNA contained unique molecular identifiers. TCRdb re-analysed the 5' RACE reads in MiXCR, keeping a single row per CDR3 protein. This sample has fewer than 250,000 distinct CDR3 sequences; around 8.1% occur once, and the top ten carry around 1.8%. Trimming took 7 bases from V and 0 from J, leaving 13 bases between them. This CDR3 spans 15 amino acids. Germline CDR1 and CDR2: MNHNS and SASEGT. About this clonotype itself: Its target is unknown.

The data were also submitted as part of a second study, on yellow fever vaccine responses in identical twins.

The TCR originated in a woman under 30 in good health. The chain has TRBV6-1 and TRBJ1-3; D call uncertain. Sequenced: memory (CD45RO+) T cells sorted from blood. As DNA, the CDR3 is TGTGCCAGCAAATCCACAGCCAGCTCTGGAAACACCATATATTTT. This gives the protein CASKSTASSGNTIYF.